What follows describes a single TCR beta chain. The target antigen is unknown. The sample originates from a study of PD-1 blockade in classical Hodgkin lymphoma. Study overall: Every 2 weeks, patients got 3 mg/kg intravenous nivolumab.

The protocol was immunoSEQ multiplex PCR, while the TCRdb copy is restricted to in-frame clones and leaves out a portion. This table holds approximately 93,000 clones, 78% found once. Documented time point: cycle 4 day 1 (C4D1), after less than seven weeks of nivolumab. The patients all showed relapse after autologous stem cell transplantation, while their brentuximab vedotin exposure varied. Study-wide points: CD4+ TCR diversity climbed significantly by C4D1, unlike CD8+ TCR diversity. Complete responders showed a baseline diversity that resembled the diversity of newly diagnosed patients. Undefined causes, possibly disease activity or prior therapy, underlie the repertoire differences.

The sequence was collected from a human donor with classical Hodgkin lymphoma. The starting material was peripheral blood mononuclear cells (PBMCs), obtained before the fourth cycle of nivolumab.

CDR3 amino acids: CASSLVLAGLNEQFF. As DNA, the CDR3 is TGTGCCAGCAGTTTAGTACTAGCGGGACTCAATGAGCAGTTCTTC. The chain couples TRBV27 to TRBJ2-1, with 10 positions matching TRBD2. The CDR3 sequence is 15 residues long. CDR1 MNHEY and CDR2 SMNVEV come from the germline V gene (reference sequence). V shed 2 bases, J shed 6 bases, and the junction held 4 bases outside the gene matches.